Presented here are 9 T cell receptor beta chains from one specimen sequenced in a study of STAT5B mutations in CD4+ large granular lymphocyte leukemia. This table comes from immunoSEQ multiplex PCR, and its TCRdb copy is limited to in-frame clones, with some not included. The sample lists 45,000 to 55,000 clones, about 70% occurring once. Sequenced sample: CD4+ T cells from blood buffy coats. These TCRs come from a human donor in good health.

V usage is TRBV5-4 and J usage is TRBJ2-3; the D gene could be TRBD1 or TRBD2 (5 bases each). The CDR3 runs to 17 residues. V lost 3 bases to trimming and J lost 13 bases, with 30 bases between them. The germline V gene has CDR1 SGHNT and CDR2 YYREEE (reference sequence). DNA of the CDR3: TGTGCCAGCAGCTCGCCTCCCGGGACGACCCTATTCGAGGGCGAGTATTTT. It is translated as CASSSPPGTTLFEGEYF.

The chain uses TRBV7-9 and TRBJ2-3; 10 nucleotides line up with TRBD1. The CDR3 loop spans 15 amino acids. The V segment lost 3 bases and the J segment 3 bases; nucleotides outside the gene matches: 3. Germline lookup yields CDR1 SEHNR and CDR2 FQNEAQ (reference sequence). CDR3 sequence (DNA): TGTGCCAGCAGCTTCTCGGACAGGGGGACAGATACGCAGTATTTT. Translating gives CASSFSDRGTDTQYF. Full variable domain (rest looked up from reference TRBV7-9 and TRBJ2-3): DTGVSQNPRHKITKRGQNVTFRCDPISEHNRLYWYRQTLGQGPEFLTYFQNEAQLEKSRLLSDRFSAERPKGSFSTLEIQRTEQGDSAMYLCASSFSDRGTDTQYFGPGTRLTVL.

V gene TRBV9 combines with J gene TRBJ1-1; D remains unclear. The CDR3 has 13 residues. Trimming shortened V by 4 bases and J by 5 bases, and 12 bases separated the two germline ends. The germline V gene encodes CDR1 SGDLS and CDR2 YYNGEE. In nucleotides, the CDR3 is TGTGCCAGCAGCAATACAGAAGGAACTGAAGCTTTCTTT. It specifies CASSNTEGTEAFF.

This clone was seen only a few times. The genes are TRBV5-4 and TRBJ1-4; tentative D call: TRBD1 (5 bases). The V end was cut by 0 bases, the J end by 2 bases, with 8 bases between. The CDR3 is made up of 15 amino acids. In germline, CDR1 is SGHNT, CDR2 YYREEE (reference sequence). This chain's CDR3 is CASSLGGSTNEKLFF. The CDR3 DNA reads TGTGCCAGCAGCTTGGGGGGGAGCACTAATGAAAAACTGTTTTTT.

This clone was found once. The V gene is TRBV9, the J gene TRBJ2-7, with 9 bases fitting TRBD2. This CDR3 has 16 amino acids. After removal of 0 bases from V and 3 bases from J, the junction contained 7 bases not matched to a gene. The germline CDR1 and CDR2 sequences are SGDLS and YYNGEE. CDR3 in amino acids: CASSVGASGEFYEQYF. In nucleotides, the CDR3 is TGTGCCAGCAGCGTAGGGGCTAGCGGGGAATTCTACGAGCAGTACTTC.

This clone is a singleton in its sample. The chain links TRBV5-6 to TRBJ2-5, with 9 bases aligning to TRBD2. After removal of 4 bases from V and 5 bases from J, the junction contained 9 bases not matched to a gene. Germline values: CDR1 SGHDT, CDR2 YYEEEE. The CDR3 runs to 15 residues. The DNA for the CDR3 is TGTGCCAGCAGCGCGGCGGGGGGGCGTCAGGAGACCCAGTACTTC. Residues: CASSAAGGRQETQYF.

In its sample, this clone was seen once. The rearrangement joins TRBV10-3 to TRBJ1-2, with 7 bases matching TRBD1. J was trimmed by 6 bases and V by 3 bases; bases with no gene match: 4. The CDR3 has 13 amino acids. The germline V gene encodes CDR1 ENHRY and CDR2 SYGVKD. In nucleotides, the CDR3 is TGTGCCATCAGTGATAAAACAGGGGATGGCTACACCTTC. This translates into CAISDKTGDGYTF.

The chain recombines TRBV5-6 with TRBJ1-2, with 10 bases aligning to TRBD1. J gave up 3 bases and V 4 bases, and 12 bases lay outside the gene matches. The CDR3 length is 17 residues. Germline CDR1 is SGHDT and CDR2 is YYEEEE. This CDR3 is CASSPIPRTGGHYGYTF. The CDR3 DNA reads as TGTGCCAGCAGCCCCATCCCCCGGACAGGGGGTCACTATGGCTACACCTTC. Full variable domain (rest looked up from reference TRBV5-6 and TRBJ1-2): DAGVTQSPTHLIKTRGQQVTLRCSPKSGHDTVSWYQQALGQGPQFIFQYYEEEERQRGNFPDRFSGHQFPNYSSELNVNALLLGDSALYLCASSPIPRTGGHYGYTFGSGTRLTVV.

The chain couples TRBV6-1 to TRBJ1-1, with D hard to call. The V end was cut by 6 bases, the J end by 5 bases, with 10 bases between. CDR3 length: 12 residues. From germline, CDR1 is MNHNS and CDR2 SASEGT. The CDR3 reads CASRSVGTEAFF. The CDR3 DNA sequence: TGTGCCAGCAGATCGGTGGGGACTGAAGCTTTCTTT.